This T cell receptor beta chain is drawn from a study of cytomegalovirus exposure and HLA in healthy donors. General observations from the study: In vitro work confirmed that a few CMV-associated chains recognize CMV antigens.

Profiled with immunoSEQ multiplex PCR; TCRdb holds only in-frame clones, not every one. Of tens of thousands of clones detected, roughly 92% appear once; the ten largest clones hold under 2%. The germline V gene has CDR1 MNHNY and CDR2 SVGAGI (reference sequence). V lost 6 bases, J lost 0 bases, and 7 bases lay in between. The CDR3 runs to 13 residues. A note on this clone: The antigen is unknown.

The validation cohort, a group of 120 subjects, included the donors and was separate from the roughly 700-subject first cohort. The gene calls are TRBV6-6 and TRBJ2-3; no clear D gene. Sequenced material: PBMCs. This sequence was found in a woman aged 18 to 35 in good health and CMV-seropositive. CDR3 in DNA: TGTGCCAGCAGCCCGGAGAGCACAGATACGCAGTATTTT. This encodes CASSPESTDTQYF.